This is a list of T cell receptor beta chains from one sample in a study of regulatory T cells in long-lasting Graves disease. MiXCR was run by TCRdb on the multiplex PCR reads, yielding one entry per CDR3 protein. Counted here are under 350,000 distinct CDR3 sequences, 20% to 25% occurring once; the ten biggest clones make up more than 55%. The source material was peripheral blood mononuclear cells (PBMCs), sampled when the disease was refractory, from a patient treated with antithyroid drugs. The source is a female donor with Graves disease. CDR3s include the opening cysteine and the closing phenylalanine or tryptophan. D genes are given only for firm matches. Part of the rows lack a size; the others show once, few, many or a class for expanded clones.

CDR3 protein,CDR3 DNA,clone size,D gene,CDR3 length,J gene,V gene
CASSLRQGQETQYF,TGTGCCAGCAGCCTTAGACAGGGCCAAGAGACCCAGTACTTC,many,.,14,TRBJ2-5,TRBV3-2
CASRGMRLWSYEQYF,TGTGCCAGCAGGGGGATGAGACTCTGGTCCTACGAGCAGTACTTC,many,.,15,TRBJ2-7,TRBV12-3/TRBV12-4
CASSDGTGRAIGYTF,TGTGCCAGCAGTGATGGGACAGGGAGAGCGATTGGCTACACCTTC,.,TRBD1,15,TRBJ1-2,TRBV6-1
CASSYGQNYGYTF,TGTGCCAGCAGTTATGGCCAAAACTATGGCTACACCTTC,many,.,13,TRBJ1-2,TRBV27
CASRMDSGRDTGELFF,TGTGCCAGCAGAATGGATAGCGGGAGGGACACCGGGGAGCTGTTTTTT,.,TRBD2,16,TRBJ2-2,TRBV6-1
CASSYSKVSDHEQYF,TGTGCCAGCAGTTACTCGAAGGTCTCCGACCACGAGCAGTACTTC,.,.,15,TRBJ2-7,TRBV6-5
CASSLIGHANQPQHF,TGTGCCAGCAGTTTAATCGGACACGCGAATCAGCCCCAGCATTTT,many,.,15,TRBJ1-5,TRBV28
CASSPDQNTGELFF,TGTGCCAGCAGCCCCGACCAGAACACCGGGGAGCTGTTTTTT,few,.,14,TRBJ2-2,TRBV27
CASSYGGGRGTGELFF,TGTGCCAGCAGTTACGGCGGGGGGCGCGGCACCGGGGAGCTGTTTTTT,many,TRBD2,16,TRBJ2-2,TRBV6-5
CASSLEPRGETQYF,TGTGCCAGCAGCTTAGAACCGAGGGGGGAGACCCAGTACTTC,many,.,14,TRBJ2-5,TRBV11-2
CASSLGGGRVNTEAFF,TGTGCCAGCAGCTTAGGGGGCGGGAGGGTGAACACTGAAGCTTTCTTT,.,.,16,TRBJ1-1,TRBV7-2
CASSLESTATYEQYF,TGTGCCAGCAGCTTAGAGTCCACAGCCACCTACGAGCAGTACTTC,few,.,15,TRBJ2-7,TRBV7-2
CASSLVLDEQYF,TGTGCCAGCAGTTTAGTTCTCGACGAGCAGTACTTC,many,.,12,TRBJ2-7,TRBV28
CASSFPLAGPNTGELFF,TGTGCCAGCAGTTTTCCACTAGCGGGACCGAACACCGGGGAGCTGTTTTTT,.,TRBD2,17,TRBJ2-2,TRBV12-3/TRBV12-4
CASSLVGVGNTIYF,TGTGCCAGCAGCTTAGTCGGGGTGGGAAACACCATATATTTT,few,.,14,TRBJ1-3,TRBV7-2
CASSQEVLETQYF,TGCGCCAGCAGCCAAGAAGTTCTAGAGACCCAGTACTTC,few,.,13,TRBJ2-5,TRBV4-3
CASSTFRVETQYF,TGTGCCAGCAGCACGTTCAGGGTCGAGACCCAGTACTTC,.,.,13,TRBJ2-5,TRBV7-2
CASSQDQGLEETQYF,TGTGCCAGCAGCCAAGATCAGGGACTAGAAGAGACCCAGTACTTC,many,TRBD2,15,TRBJ2-5,TRBV3-1
CATLAGGNNEQFF,TGTGCCACCTTAGCGGGAGGAAATAATGAGCAGTTCTTC,.,TRBD2,13,TRBJ2-1,TRBV28
CASSTGNSGNTIYF,TGTGCCAGCTCAACCGGAAACTCTGGAAACACCATATATTTT,.,.,14,TRBJ1-3,TRBV18
CASRHMTGGSGEQYF,TGTGCCAGCAGGCACATGACAGGGGGGAGTGGCGAGCAGTACTTC,few,TRBD1,15,TRBJ2-7,TRBV16
CASSSLGSSTYETQYF,TGTGCCAGCAGCTCCTTGGGTTCGTCTACGTACGAGACCCAGTACTTC,.,.,16,TRBJ2-5,TRBV5-8
CASSFRLAGTETQYF,TGTGCCAGCAGTTTTCGACTAGCGGGAACGGAGACCCAGTACTTC,many,TRBD2,15,TRBJ2-5,TRBV28
CASSILVGTGAFF,TGTGCCAGTAGTATCCTGGTAGGCACTGGAGCTTTCTTT,.,.,13,TRBJ1-1,TRBV19
CAWSRGGTGNTIYF,TGTGCCTGGAGTAGGGGAGGAACTGGAAACACCATATATTTT,few,.,14,TRBJ1-3,TRBV30
CASSFVGNTKAFF,TGTGCCAGCAGTTTCGTAGGGAACACTAAAGCTTTCTTT,.,.,13,TRBJ1-1,TRBV6-5